The 27 T cell receptor beta chains below all came from one sample that was sequenced in a study of monozygotic twins with cystic fibrosis. The protocol was immunoSEQ multiplex PCR, while the TCRdb copy is restricted to in-frame clones and leaves out a portion. The sample has 30,000 to 45,000 clones, approximately 84% seen once. The sequenced sample was blood. The receptors here all came from a girl aged 2 to 9 with cystic fibrosis.

The V and J genes are TRBV5-6 and TRBJ2-7, with 7 nucleotides matching TRBD2. From germline, CDR1 is SGHDT and CDR2 YYEEEE. V trimming: 3 bases; J trimming: 0 bases; junction bases outside the gene matches: 9. This CDR3 has 16 amino acids. The CDR3 coding sequence is TGTGCCAGCAGCTCATCGGGGGGACTCCACTCCTACGAGCAGTACTTC. Amino acid sequence: CASSSSGGLHSYEQYF.

The gene calls are TRBV9 and TRBJ1-2, with 7 bases aligning to TRBD1. With 4 bases clipped from V and 2 bases from J, the junction kept 5 bases outside the gene matches. The CDR3 is 14 amino acids. CDR1 SGDLS and CDR2 YYNGEE come from the germline V gene. The CDR3 sequence: CASSRQQGNYGYTF. For the CDR3, the DNA is TGTGCCAGCAGCCGGCAACAGGGGAACTATGGCTACACCTTC.

V usage is TRBV6-5 and J usage is TRBJ2-4; TRBD2 matches 8 bases. Germline V gives CDR1 MNHEY, CDR2 SVGAGI. This CDR3 region has 16 residues. V shed 3 bases and J 2 bases; nucleotides not matched to a gene: 6. CDR3 nucleotide sequence: TGTGCCAGCAGTTATGCGGTAGCGGGGCCCAAAAACATTCAGTACTTC. Translated: CASSYAVAGPKNIQYF.

V usage is TRBV7-2 and J usage is TRBJ2-2; TRBD2 aligns across 10 bases. V dropped 5 bases and J dropped 0; count of bases not matched to a gene: 6. Germline assignment: CDR1 SGHTA and CDR2 FQGNSA. The CDR3 sequence is 17 residues long. CDR3 amino acids: CASSGIAGGTNTGELFF. CDR3 bases: TGTGCCAGCAGCGGTATAGCGGGGGGCACGAACACCGGGGAGCTGTTTTTT.

The chain links TRBV2 to TRBJ1-5; no clear D gene. Germline V gives CDR1 SNHLY, CDR2 FYNNEI. Trimming took off 6 bases at V and 0 bases at J, with 6 bases between the two ends. This CDR3 is 13 amino acids long. The CDR3 DNA sequence: TGTGCCAGCAGGGCATATAGCAATCAGCCCCAGCATTTT. Protein sequence: CASRAYSNQPQHF.

CDR3 bases: TGCGCCAGCAGCGCCATAGCGGGGGGTTTTTGGAATGAGCAGTTCTTC. The encoded protein is CASSAIAGGFWNEQFF. The chain employs TRBV5-1 and TRBJ2-1; TRBD2 matches at 10 bases. J gave up 7 bases and V 4 bases, and 11 bases lay outside the gene matches. The germline V gene has CDR1 SGHRS and CDR2 YFSETQ. The CDR3 has 16 residues.

V is TRBV30 and J is TRBJ2-1; D is uncertain. CDR1 and CDR2 (germline): GTSNPN, SVGIG (reference sequence). Trimming left V 3 bases short and J 4 bases short, with 7 bases between. The length of the CDR3 is 12 residues. The DNA for the CDR3 is TGTGCCTGGAGCCCAGGATACAATGAGCAGTTCTTC. Translation gives CAWSPGYNEQFF. Variable domain in full (rest from reference TRBV30 and TRBJ2-1): SQTIHQWPATLVQPVGSPLSLECTVEGTSNPNLYWYRQAAGRGLQLLFYSVGIGQISSEVPQNLSASRPQDRQFILSSKKLLLSDSGFYLCAWSPGYNEQFFGPGTRLTVL.

The CDR3 loop reads CASSRQGADQPQHF. DNA for the CDR3: TGTGCCAGTAGCCGACAGGGTGCGGATCAGCCCCAGCATTTT. The chain uses TRBV19 and TRBJ1-5, with 7 positions matching TRBD1. CDR1 and CDR2 (germline): LNHDA, SQIVND (reference sequence). With V trimmed by 6 bases and J by 5 bases, 7 bases remained unmatched. CDR3 length: 14 amino acids.

Only a few counts were recorded for this clone. This chain links TRBV5-1 with TRBJ1-2; TRBD1 might be the D (5 bases). CDR3 size: 14 residues. Germline values: CDR1 SGHRS, CDR2 YFSETQ. The V and J ends lost 0 bases and 6 bases respectively, with 12 bases between them. CDR3 in amino acids: CASSLVAGTDGYTF. CDR3 DNA: TGCGCCAGCAGCTTGGTTGCGGGGACGGATGGCTACACCTTC.

Here the CDR3 reads CASSQETDNEQFF. The CDR3, as DNA: TGTGCCAGCAGCCAAGAGACAGACAATGAGCAGTTCTTC. This chain uses TRBV4-2 with TRBJ2-1; tentatively, D is TRBD1 (5 bases). Deletions cut 0 bases from V and 5 bases from J, with 5 bases between. In germline, CDR1 is LGHNA, CDR2 YNFKEQ. CDR3 size: 13 residues.

This chain connects TRBV10-3 to TRBJ2-7; D not certain. Trimming took off 0 bases at V and 2 bases at J, with 8 bases between the two ends. The CDR3 sequence is 14 residues long. Germline values: CDR1 ENHRY, CDR2 SYGVKD. CDR3 amino acids: CAISESIGPYEQYF. CDR3 nucleotides: TGTGCCATCAGTGAGTCAATAGGTCCCTACGAGCAGTACTTC.

The J gene is TRBJ1-2, the V gene TRBV9; a weak D match, TRBD1 (6 bases). The CDR3 sequence is 17 residues long. With 4 bases removed from V and 3 bases from J, the gap between germline ends came to 22 bases. CDR1 and CDR2 (germline): SGDLS, YYNGEE. CDR3 region: CASSRPPWGRRDYGYTF. DNA of the CDR3: TGTGCCAGCAGCCGACCCCCTTGGGGGCGGAGGGACTATGGCTACACCTTC.

This clone came up a few times. The junction departs from germline at one end; a sequencing error may be responsible. This sequence joins TRBV19 and TRBJ2-2; no reliable D call. Germline V gene sequence: CDR1 LNHDA, CDR2 SQIVND (reference sequence). CDR3 length equals 14 residues. In DNA form, the CDR3 reads TGTGCCAGTAGTTTGGGCAGGAACGCCGGGGAGCTGTTTTTT. This encodes CASSLGRNAGELFF.

V and J are TRBV4-1 and TRBJ2-2, with 8 nucleotides matching TRBD2. J was trimmed by 6 bases and V by 6 bases; bases with no gene match: 6. Germline V gene data show CDR1 as MGHRA and CDR2 as YSYEKL. The CDR3 consists of 14 residues. The CDR3 bases are TGCGCCAGCAGTCCGGGGGGGGCCGCCGGGGAGCTGTTTTTT. It encodes CASSPGGAAGELFF.

The chain has TRBV6-4 and TRBJ1-5; D is possibly TRBD1 (6 bases). CDR1 is MRHNA and CDR2 is SNTAGT in the germline V gene. The CDR3 length is 18 residues. With 7 bases removed from V and 0 bases from J, the gap between germline ends came to 22 bases. CDR3 coding DNA: TGTGCCAGCACCTGGACAGACGGGCATACCTTTAGCAATCAGCCCCAGCATTTT. Translated, it gives CASTWTDGHTFSNQPQHF.

In DNA, the CDR3 is TGTGCCAGCAGCTTGGAGGGGACAGCAGATACGCAGTATTTT. This codes for CASSLEGTADTQYF. The chain carries TRBV7-9 and TRBJ2-3; D may be TRBD1 (7 bases). V shed 3 bases and J shed 4 bases, with 11 bases lying between them. Germline CDR1 and CDR2: SEHNR and FQNEAQ (reference sequence). The CDR3 is 14 residues long.

The V gene is TRBV30, the J gene TRBJ1-3; TRBD1 matches at 7 bases. Germline trimming cut 1 base from V and 0 bases from J; bases unmatched to any gene: 3. This CDR3 spans 15 amino acids. The germline gives CDR1 GTSNPN, CDR2 SVGIG (reference sequence). This chain's CDR3 is CAWSGRTGSGNTIYF. CDR3 coding DNA: TGTGCCTGGAGTGGACGGACAGGCTCTGGAAACACCATATATTTT.

This clone was found once. The chain combines TRBV6-6 with TRBJ2-5; D is unresolved. This CDR3 contains 13 residues. Germline CDR1 and CDR2: MNHNY and SVGAGI (reference sequence). V dropped 2 bases and J dropped 2 bases, with 6 bases sitting between them. The CDR3 is CASSYGPQETQYF. The CDR3 DNA is TGTGCCAGCAGTTACGGGCCACAAGAGACCCAGTACTTC.

This chain joins TRBV6-5 and TRBJ2-3; no definite D call. The CDR3 is made up of 13 amino acids. Germline V gene sequence: CDR1 MNHEY, CDR2 SVGAGI. V lost 0 bases, J lost 2 bases, and 3 bases lay in between. As DNA, the CDR3 is TGTGCCAGCAGTTACTCGTTCACAGATACGCAGTATTTT. As protein: CASSYSFTDTQYF.

This sequence joins TRBV5-1 and TRBJ2-1; 7 nucleotides agree with TRBD1. The CDR3 has 13 amino acids. Germline lookup yields CDR1 SGHRS and CDR2 YFSETQ. With V trimmed by 0 bases and J by 11 bases, 5 bases remained unmatched. The CDR3 coding sequence is TGCGCCAGCAGCTTGGAACCGGGACAGAAGCAGTTCTTC. Translation: CASSLEPGQKQFF.

The rearrangement joins TRBV27 to TRBJ1-1; D is possibly TRBD1 (5 bases). CDR1 and CDR2 (germline): MNHEY, SMNVEV (reference sequence). Trimming took off 4 bases at V and 3 bases at J, with 9 bases between the two ends. The CDR3 consists of 13 residues. The CDR3 sequence is CASSYQGDTEAFF. CDR3 DNA: TGTGCCAGCAGTTATCAAGGGGACACTGAAGCTTTCTTT.

This sequence joins TRBV6-5 and TRBJ2-5, with D possibly matching TRBD2 (6 bases). CDR1 and CDR2 (germline): MNHEY, SVGAGI. The CDR3 has 15 residues. V lost 1 base and J lost 5, with 14 bases in between. The CDR3 reads CASSYFGLTSETQYF. Here the CDR3 DNA reads TGTGCCAGCAGTTACTTCGGACTAACTTCCGAGACCCAGTACTTC.

A few counts support this clone. This sequence joins TRBV19 and TRBJ1-6, with D uncertain. This CDR3 region has 14 residues. Trimming took off 6 bases at V and 7 bases at J, with 13 bases between the two ends. Germline lookup yields CDR1 LNHDA and CDR2 SQIVND (reference sequence). Written as DNA, the CDR3 is TGTGCCAGTAGCCCCCGGACGGCAAATTCACCCCTCCACTTT. This gives the protein CASSPRTANSPLHF.

The V gene is TRBV5-1, the J gene TRBJ1-6, with D perhaps TRBD1 (6 bases). Trimming cost V 0 bases and J 7 bases, with 14 bases left between them. The CDR3 covers 16 residues. The germline V gene encodes CDR1 SGHRS and CDR2 YFSETQ. The CDR3 region is CASSLGRGAENSPLHF. CDR3 DNA sequence: TGCGCCAGCAGCTTGGGGAGGGGGGCAGAGAATTCACCCCTCCACTTT.

The chain joins TRBV7-2 to TRBJ1-3; tentatively, D is TRBD1 (5 bases). V lost 5 bases to trimming and J lost 7 bases, with 12 bases between them. The CDR3 runs to 13 residues. CDR1 SGHTA and CDR2 FQGNSA come from the germline V gene. The CDR3 DNA reads as TGTGCCAGCAGCCGCGGGGGGTGGAACACCATATATTTT. Translating it yields CASSRGGWNTIYF.

The chain couples TRBV15 to TRBJ2-1; D is unclear. The CDR3 spans 12 residues. Trimming stripped 1 base from V and 8 bases from J, with 6 bases between. CDR1 is LNHNV, CDR2 YYDKDF, per germline (reference sequence). CDR3 sequence: CATSRGWDEQFF. In DNA, the CDR3 is TGTGCCACCAGCAGAGGGTGGGATGAGCAGTTCTTC.

The chain recombines TRBV18 with TRBJ1-1; no definite D call. Germline V lookup: CDR1 KGHSH, CDR2 LQKENI. With 1 base removed from V and 6 bases from J, the gap between germline ends came to 9 bases. CDR3 length equals 13 residues. The CDR3 DNA is TGTGCCAGCTCACCACGAGTGCGGTCTGAAGCTTTCTTT. Residues: CASSPRVRSEAFF.